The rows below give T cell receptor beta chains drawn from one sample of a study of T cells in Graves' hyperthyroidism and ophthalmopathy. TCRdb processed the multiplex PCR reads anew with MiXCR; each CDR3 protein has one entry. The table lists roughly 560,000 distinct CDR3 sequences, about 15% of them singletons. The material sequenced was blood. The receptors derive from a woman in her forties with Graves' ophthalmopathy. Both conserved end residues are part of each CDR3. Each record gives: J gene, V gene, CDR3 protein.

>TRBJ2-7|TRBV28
CASSSGTGEPQRTYEQYF
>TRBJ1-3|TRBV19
CASSKDRGFGNTIYF
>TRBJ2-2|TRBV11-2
CASSPWDSLGELFF
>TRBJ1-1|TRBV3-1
CASTPSTGRNTEAFF
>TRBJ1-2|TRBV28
CASSLPTDPGHGHGYTF
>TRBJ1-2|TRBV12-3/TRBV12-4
CASSFGLDLGGGYTF
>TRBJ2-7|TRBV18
CASSRMREGGEQYF
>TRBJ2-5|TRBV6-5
CASRLDPAQETQYF
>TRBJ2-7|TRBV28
CASSLATRQYF
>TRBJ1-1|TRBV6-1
CASSAPDRLKTEAFF
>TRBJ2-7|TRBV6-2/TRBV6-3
CANCPRVSYEQYF
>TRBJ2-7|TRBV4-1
CASSHRLAGAYEQYF
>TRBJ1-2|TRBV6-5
CASSYRQGARGYTF
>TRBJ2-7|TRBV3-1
CASSQGRLANYEQYF
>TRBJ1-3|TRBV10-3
CAHREGTGTGNTIYF
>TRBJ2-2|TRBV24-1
CATSDFGGSGTPNTGELFF
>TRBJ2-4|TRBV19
CASSIRSTGGKNIQYF
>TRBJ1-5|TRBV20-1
CSATSWEGGHQPQHF
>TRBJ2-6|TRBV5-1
CASSLLGATNLHGANVLTF
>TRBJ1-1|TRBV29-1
CSVEDPGVDTEAFF
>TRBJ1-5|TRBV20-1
CSASYGSGQPQHF
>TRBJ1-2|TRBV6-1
CASSEEWAGSGYTF
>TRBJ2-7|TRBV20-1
CSARTSGPTYEQYF
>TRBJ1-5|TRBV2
CASSVTPPTILGYSNQPQHF
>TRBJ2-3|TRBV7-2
CASSFSQTGTSSSTDTQYF
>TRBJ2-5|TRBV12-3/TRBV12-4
CASSLTTGEVRYF
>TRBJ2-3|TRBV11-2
CASSLEGRSTDTQYF
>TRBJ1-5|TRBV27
CASSLFGPNQPQHF
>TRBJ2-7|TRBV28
CASRYSYEQYF
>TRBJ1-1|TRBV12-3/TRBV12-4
CASSLAGQHEAFF
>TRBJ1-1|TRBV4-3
CASNPGYSAMNTEAFF
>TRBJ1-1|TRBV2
CASSDALWAFF
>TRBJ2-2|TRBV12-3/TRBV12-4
CASSHSGRATGELFF
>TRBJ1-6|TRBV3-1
CASSQDVGYSPLHF
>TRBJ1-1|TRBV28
CASSPSRGTTEAFF
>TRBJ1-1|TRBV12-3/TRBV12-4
CASSFRPGPTEAFF
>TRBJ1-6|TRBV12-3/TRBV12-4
CASSSRTGQHGSPLHF
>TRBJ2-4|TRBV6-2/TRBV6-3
CASTNDGGLAKNIQYF
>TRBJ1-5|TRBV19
CASSSLEGGSYQPQHF
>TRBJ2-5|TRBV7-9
CASTPREDIETQYF
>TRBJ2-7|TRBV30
CAWSRSGSAYEQYF
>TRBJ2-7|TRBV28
CASSSQGSYEQYF
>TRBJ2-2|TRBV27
CASSFRVAGGPVGELFF
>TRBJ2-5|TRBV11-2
CASSLGRGGQGSQETQYF